The subject of this entry is one TCR beta chain. The data belong to a study of blood T cell repertoires in COVID-19. The CDR3 has 15 amino acids. After removal of 6 bases from V and 6 bases from J, the junction contained 12 bases not matched to a gene. Per the germline V gene, CDR1 is MNHEY and CDR2 is SVGAGI. This table comes from immunoSEQ multiplex PCR, and its TCRdb copy is limited to in-frame clones, with some not included. The sample shows 200,000 to 250,000 clones, less than 85% of them seen only once. The chain recombines TRBV6-5 with TRBJ1-1, with TRBD1 matching over 8 bases. Sequencing was performed on PBMCs or T cells enriched from blood (not recorded which). The receptor comes from a man aged 60-69 years who had recovered from COVID-19. The CDR3 here is CASRRQGSVLSEAFF. CDR3 DNA: TGTGCCAGCAGACGACAGGGGTCGGTTTTGTCTGAAGCTTTCTTT.